This T cell receptor (beta chain) comes out of a study of control samples from healthy donors and cancer patients. Here immunoSEQ multiplex PCR was the method, and the copy in TCRdb shows in-frame clones only, minus some. Of 100,000 to 150,000 clones detected, roughly 92% appear once; the ten largest clones hold 5.5%. The germline V gene encodes CDR1 MNHNY and CDR2 SVGAGI (reference sequence). The V end was cut by 6 bases, the J end by 3 bases, with 6 bases between. This CDR3 is 13 amino acids long. Points on this clone: This sample also contains other DNA sequences that code for the same CDR3.

The chain links TRBV6-6 to TRBJ1-6; a weak D match, TRBD1 (6 bases). Sequencing was carried out using blood. The TCR originated in a man aged 18-30 years in good health. In nucleotides, the CDR3 is TGTGCCAGCAGGGACAGCTATAATTCACCCCTCCACTTT. Its translation is CASRDSYNSPLHF.